This TCR beta chain was recovered during a study of graft-versus-host responses after intestinal transplantation. Study-level information: Tacrolimus and steroids were given for around three years to all recipients after anti-thymocyte globulin induction.

The protocol was immunoSEQ multiplex PCR, while the TCRdb copy is restricted to in-frame clones and leaves out a portion. The sample lists 65,000 to 100,000 clones, around 93% occurring once. Concerning this clone itself: Its antigen is not known.

Study-wide findings and caveats: Early declines in HvG clones that occurred post-transplant were associated with peak circulating GvH clone levels. Allograft clonal ratios (graft-versus-host to host-versus-graft) were high in patients who had graft-donor T cell macrochimerism.

This CDR3 is 13 amino acids long. Germline values: CDR1 MDHEN, CDR2 SYDVKM. Deletions cut 8 bases from V and 0 bases from J, with 11 bases between. The material sequenced was unstimulated CD8+ T cells sorted from spleen or lymph node cells, taken before transplant. The TCR sequence derives from a human donor who was the organ donor for an intestinal transplant. The V gene is TRBV28, the J gene TRBJ2-7; D may be TRBD2 (5 bases). The CDR3 here is CASLEGRSYEQYF. The CDR3 DNA is TGTGCCAGCCTAGAGGGCCGCTCCTACGAGCAGTACTTC.